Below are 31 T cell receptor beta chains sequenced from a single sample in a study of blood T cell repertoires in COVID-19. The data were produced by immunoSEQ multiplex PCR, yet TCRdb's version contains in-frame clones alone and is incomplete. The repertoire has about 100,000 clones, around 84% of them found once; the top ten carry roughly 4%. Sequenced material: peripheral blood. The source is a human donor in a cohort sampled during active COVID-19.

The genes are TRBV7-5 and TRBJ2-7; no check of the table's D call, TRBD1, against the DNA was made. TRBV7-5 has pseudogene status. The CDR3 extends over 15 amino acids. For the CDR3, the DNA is TGTGCCAGAAGCCCCGAGACAGGGAACACCTACGAGCAGTACTTC. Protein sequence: CARSPETGNTYEQYF.

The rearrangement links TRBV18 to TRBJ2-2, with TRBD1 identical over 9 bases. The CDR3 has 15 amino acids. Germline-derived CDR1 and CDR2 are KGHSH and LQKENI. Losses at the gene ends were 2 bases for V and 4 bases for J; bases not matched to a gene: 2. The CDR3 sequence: CASSPTDRGTGELFF. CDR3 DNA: TGTGCCAGCTCACCAACGGACAGGGGCACCGGGGAGCTGTTTTTT.

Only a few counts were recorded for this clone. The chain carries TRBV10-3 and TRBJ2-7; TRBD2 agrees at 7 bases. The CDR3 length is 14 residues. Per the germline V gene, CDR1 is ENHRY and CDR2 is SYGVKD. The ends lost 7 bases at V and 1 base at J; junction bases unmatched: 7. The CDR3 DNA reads TGTGCCATCAAACCTAGCGGAAATTCCTACGAGCAGTACTTC. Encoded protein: CAIKPSGNSYEQYF.

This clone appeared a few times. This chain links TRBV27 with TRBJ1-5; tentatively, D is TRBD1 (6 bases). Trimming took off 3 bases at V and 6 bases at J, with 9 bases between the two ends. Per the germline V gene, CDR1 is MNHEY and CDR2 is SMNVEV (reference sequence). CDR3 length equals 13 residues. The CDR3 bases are TGTGCCAGCAGTTTGGGCAGGGGTCAGCCCCAGCATTTT. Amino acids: CASSLGRGQPQHF.

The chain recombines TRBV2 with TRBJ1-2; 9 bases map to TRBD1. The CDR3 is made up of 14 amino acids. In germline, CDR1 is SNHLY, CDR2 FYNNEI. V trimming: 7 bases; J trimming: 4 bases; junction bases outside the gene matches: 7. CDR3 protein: CASINRGQGYGYTF. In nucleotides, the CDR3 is TGTGCCAGCATTAACAGGGGACAGGGCTATGGCTACACCTTC.

CDR3 sequence (DNA): TGTGCCAGCTCACCCACTAGCGGGGGGGCATACCAAGAGACCCAGTACTTC. Protein: CASSPTSGGAYQETQYF. The gene calls are TRBV18 and TRBJ2-5; 13 positions agree with TRBD2. Germline lookup yields CDR1 KGHSH and CDR2 LQKENI. V was pared by 3 bases and J by 0 bases, with 4 bases of the junction left unmatched. The CDR3 covers 17 residues.

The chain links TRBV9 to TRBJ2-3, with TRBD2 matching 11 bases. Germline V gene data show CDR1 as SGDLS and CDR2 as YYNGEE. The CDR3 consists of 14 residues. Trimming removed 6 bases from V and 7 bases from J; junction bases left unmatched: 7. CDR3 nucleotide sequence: TGTGCCAGCACTGAAGGGACTAGCGGAAATACGCAGTATTTT. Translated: CASTEGTSGNTQYF. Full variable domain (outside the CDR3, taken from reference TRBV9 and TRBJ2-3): DSGVTQTPKHLITATGQRVTLRCSPRSGDLSVYWYQQSLDQGLQFLIQYYNGEERAKGNILERFSAQQFPDLHSELNLSSLELGDSALYFCASTEGTSGNTQYFGPGTRLTVL.

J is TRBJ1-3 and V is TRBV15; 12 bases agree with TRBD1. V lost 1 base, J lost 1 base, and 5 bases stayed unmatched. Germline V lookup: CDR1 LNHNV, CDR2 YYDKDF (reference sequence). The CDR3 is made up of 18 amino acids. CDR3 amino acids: CATSRAGTGGFSGNTIYF. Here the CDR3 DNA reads TGTGCCACCAGCAGAGCCGGGACAGGGGGCTTTTCTGGAAACACCATATATTTT. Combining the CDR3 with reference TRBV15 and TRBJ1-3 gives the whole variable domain DAMVIQNPRYQVTQFGKPVTLSCSQTLNHNVMYWYQQKSSQAPKLLFHYYDKDFNNEADTPDNFQSRRPNTSFCFLDIRSPGLGDTAMYLCATSRAGTGGFSGNTIYFGEGSWLTVV.

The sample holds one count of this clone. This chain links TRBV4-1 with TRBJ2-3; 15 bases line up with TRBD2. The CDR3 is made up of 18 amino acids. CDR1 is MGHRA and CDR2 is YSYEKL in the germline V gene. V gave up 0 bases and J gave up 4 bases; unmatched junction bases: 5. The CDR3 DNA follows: TGCGCCAGCAGCCAAGAAGGACTAGCGGGGGGGCAACCAGATACGCAGTATTTT. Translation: CASSQEGLAGGQPDTQYF.

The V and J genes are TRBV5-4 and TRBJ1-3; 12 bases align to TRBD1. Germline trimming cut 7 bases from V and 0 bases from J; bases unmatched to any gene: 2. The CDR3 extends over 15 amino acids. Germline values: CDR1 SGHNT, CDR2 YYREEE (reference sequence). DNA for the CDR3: TGTGCCAGCGGGACAGGGGGCCTCTCTGGAAACACCATATATTTT. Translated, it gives CASGTGGLSGNTIYF.

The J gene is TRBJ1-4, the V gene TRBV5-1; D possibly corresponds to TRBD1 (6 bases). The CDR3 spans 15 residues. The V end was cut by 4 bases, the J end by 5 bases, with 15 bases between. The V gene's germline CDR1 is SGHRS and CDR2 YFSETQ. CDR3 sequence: CASSKPQGSNEKLFF. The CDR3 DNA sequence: TGCGCCAGCAGCAAACCACAGGGTTCAAATGAAAAACTGTTTTTT.

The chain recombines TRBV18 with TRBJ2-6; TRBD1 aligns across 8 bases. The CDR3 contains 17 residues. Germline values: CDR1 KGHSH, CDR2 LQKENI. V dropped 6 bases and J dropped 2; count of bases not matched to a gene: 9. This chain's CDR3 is CASSQTTGGPGANVLTF. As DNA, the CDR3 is TGTGCCAGCTCTCAGACCACAGGGGGGCCTGGGGCCAACGTCCTGACTTTC.

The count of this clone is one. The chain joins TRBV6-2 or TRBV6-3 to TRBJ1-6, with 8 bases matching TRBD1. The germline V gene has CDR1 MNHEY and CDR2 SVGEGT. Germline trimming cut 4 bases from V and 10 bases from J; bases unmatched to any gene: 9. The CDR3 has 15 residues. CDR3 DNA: TGTGCCAGCAGTTCCTACAGGGGGAGAGGATCACCCCTCCACTTT. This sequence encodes CASSSYRGRGSPLHF.

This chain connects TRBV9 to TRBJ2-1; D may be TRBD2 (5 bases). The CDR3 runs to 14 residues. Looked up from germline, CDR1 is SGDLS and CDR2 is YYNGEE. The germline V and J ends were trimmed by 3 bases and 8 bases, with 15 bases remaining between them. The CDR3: CASSAREARYEQFF. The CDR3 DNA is TGTGCCAGCAGCGCCCGGGAAGCGCGGTATGAGCAGTTCTTC.

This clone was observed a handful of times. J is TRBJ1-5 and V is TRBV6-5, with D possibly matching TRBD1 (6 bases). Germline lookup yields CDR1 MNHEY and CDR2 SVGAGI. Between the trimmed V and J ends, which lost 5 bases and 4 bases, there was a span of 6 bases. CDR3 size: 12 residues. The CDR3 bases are TGTGCCAGCAGTAGGGGGAATCAGCCCCAGCATTTT. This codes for CASSRGNQPQHF.

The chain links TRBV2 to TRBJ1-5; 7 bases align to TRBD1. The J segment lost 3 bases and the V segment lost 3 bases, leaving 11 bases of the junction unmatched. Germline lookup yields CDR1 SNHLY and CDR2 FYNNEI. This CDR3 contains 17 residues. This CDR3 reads CASSDIHRTGVNQPQHF. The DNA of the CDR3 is TGTGCCAGCAGTGATATTCATCGAACAGGGGTCAATCAGCCCCAGCATTTT.

The CDR3 nucleotides are TGTGCCAGCAGCCAAACAGGGCTGGCTCACACTGAAGCTTTCTTT. As protein: CASSQTGLAHTEAFF. This chain connects TRBV4-2 to TRBJ1-1, with D possibly matching TRBD1 (6 bases). The V end was cut by 2 bases, the J end by 3 bases, with 13 bases between. Germline assignment: CDR1 LGHNA and CDR2 YNFKEQ. This CDR3 spans 15 amino acids.

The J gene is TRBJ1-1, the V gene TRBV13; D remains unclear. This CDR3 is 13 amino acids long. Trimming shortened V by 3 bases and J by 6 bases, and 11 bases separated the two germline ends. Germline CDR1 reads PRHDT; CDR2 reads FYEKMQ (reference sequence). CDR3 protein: CASSFRGSAEAFF. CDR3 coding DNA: TGTGCCAGCAGCTTTCGGGGTAGCGCTGAAGCTTTCTTT.

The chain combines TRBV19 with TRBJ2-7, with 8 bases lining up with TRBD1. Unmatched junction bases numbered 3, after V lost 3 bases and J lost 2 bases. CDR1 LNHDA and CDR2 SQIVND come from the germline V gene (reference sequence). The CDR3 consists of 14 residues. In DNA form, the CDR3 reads TGTGCCAGTAGTATGGTACAGGGGGCCTACGAGCAGTACTTC. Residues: CASSMVQGAYEQYF.

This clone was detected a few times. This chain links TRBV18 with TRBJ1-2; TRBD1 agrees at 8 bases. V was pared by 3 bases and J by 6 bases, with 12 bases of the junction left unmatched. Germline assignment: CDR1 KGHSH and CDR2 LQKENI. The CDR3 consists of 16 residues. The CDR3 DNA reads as TGTGCCAGCTCACCGCAGGGGGCTAACCTTTTAAATGGCTACACCTTC. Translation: CASSPQGANLLNGYTF.

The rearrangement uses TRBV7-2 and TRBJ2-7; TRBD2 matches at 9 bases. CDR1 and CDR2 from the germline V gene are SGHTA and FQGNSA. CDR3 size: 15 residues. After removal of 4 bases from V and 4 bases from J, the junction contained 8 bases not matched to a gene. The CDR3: CASSSPSAGGYEQYF. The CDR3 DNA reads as TGTGCCAGCAGCTCCCCATCAGCGGGGGGTTACGAGCAGTACTTC.

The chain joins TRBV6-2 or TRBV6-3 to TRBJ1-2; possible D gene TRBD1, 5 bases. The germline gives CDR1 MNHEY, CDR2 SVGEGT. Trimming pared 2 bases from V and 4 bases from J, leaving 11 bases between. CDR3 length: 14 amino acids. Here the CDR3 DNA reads TGTGCCAGCAGTTACCCAGGGATGGCCTATGGCTACACCTTC. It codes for CASSYPGMAYGYTF.

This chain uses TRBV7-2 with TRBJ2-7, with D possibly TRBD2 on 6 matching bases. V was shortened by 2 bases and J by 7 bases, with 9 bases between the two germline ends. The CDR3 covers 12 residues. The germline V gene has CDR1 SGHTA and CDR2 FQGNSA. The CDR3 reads CASSLTGVEQYF. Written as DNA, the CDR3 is TGTGCCAGCAGCTTAACGGGAGTAGAGCAGTACTTC.

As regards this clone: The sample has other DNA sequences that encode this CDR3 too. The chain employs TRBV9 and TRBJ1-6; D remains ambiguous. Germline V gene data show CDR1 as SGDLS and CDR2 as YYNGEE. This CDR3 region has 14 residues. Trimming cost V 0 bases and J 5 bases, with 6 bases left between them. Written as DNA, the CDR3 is TGTGCCAGCAGCGTAGGACGGGATAATTCACCCCTCCACTTT. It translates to CASSVGRDNSPLHF.

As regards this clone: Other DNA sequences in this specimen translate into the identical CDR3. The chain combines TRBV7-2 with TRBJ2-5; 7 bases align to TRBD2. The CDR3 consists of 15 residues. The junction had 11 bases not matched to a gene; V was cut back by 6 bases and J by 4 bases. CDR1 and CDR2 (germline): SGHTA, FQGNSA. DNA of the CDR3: TGTGCCAGCAGTTTCCAGCGGGGTGCGGGAGAGACCCAGTACTTC. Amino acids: CASSFQRGAGETQYF. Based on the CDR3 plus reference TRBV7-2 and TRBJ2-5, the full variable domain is GAGVSQSPSNKVTEKGKDVELRCDPISGHTALYWYRQSLGQGLEFLIYFQGNSAPDKSGLPSDRFSAERTGGSVSTLTIQRTQQEDSAVYLCASSFQRGAGETQYFGPGTRLLVL.

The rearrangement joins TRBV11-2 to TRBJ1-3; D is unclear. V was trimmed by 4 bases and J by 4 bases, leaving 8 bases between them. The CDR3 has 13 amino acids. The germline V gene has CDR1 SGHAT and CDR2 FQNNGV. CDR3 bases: TGTGCCAGCAGCTCAGATTCAGGAAACACCATATATTTT. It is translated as CASSSDSGNTIYF. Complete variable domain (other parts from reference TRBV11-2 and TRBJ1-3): EAGVAQSPRYKIIEKRQSVAFWCNPISGHATLYWYQQILGQGPKLLIQFQNNGVVDDSQLPKDRFSAERLKGVDSTLKIQPAKLEDSAVYLCASSSDSGNTIYFGEGSWLTVV.

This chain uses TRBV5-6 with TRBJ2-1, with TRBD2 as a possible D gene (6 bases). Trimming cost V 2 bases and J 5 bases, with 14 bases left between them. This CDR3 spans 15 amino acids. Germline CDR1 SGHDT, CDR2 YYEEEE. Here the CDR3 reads CASSFTSGGNNEQFF. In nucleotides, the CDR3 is TGTGCCAGCAGCTTCACTAGTGGAGGGAACAATGAGCAGTTCTTC.

CDR3 bases: TGTGCCAGTAGTATAGAATGGCTAGCGGTCTACAATGAGCAGTTCTTC. The encoded protein is CASSIEWLAVYNEQFF. The V call is TRBV19, the J call TRBJ2-1; 7 nucleotides agree with TRBD2. With 0 bases clipped from V and 3 bases from J, the junction kept 5 bases outside the gene matches. Germline CDR1 reads LNHDA; CDR2 reads SQIVND (reference sequence). This CDR3 is built from 16 residues.

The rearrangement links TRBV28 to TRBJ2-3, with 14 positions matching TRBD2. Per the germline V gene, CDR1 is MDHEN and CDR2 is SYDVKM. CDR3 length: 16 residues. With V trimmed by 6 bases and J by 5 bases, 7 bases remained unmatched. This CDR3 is CASSSDGLAGGDTQYF. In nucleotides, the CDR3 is TGTGCCAGCAGCTCCGACGGACTAGCGGGAGGAGATACGCAGTATTTT.

CDR3 nucleotide sequence: TGCGCCAGCAGCCCACAGCCGCCGAACACCGGGGAGCTGTTTTTT. This gives the protein CASSPQPPNTGELFF. V is TRBV5-1 and J is TRBJ2-2; D is ambiguous. Germline CDR1 reads SGHRS; CDR2 reads YFSETQ. The length of the CDR3 is 15 residues. Trimming removed 4 bases at V and 0 bases at J, with 10 bases between.

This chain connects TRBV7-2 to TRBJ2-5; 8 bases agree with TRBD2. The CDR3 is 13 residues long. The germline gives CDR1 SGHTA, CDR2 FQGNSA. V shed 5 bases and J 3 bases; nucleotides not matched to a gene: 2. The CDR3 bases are TGTGCCAGCAGCCGGGGGGGGGAAGAGACCCAGTACTTC. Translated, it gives CASSRGGEETQYF.